This TCR beta chain was recovered during a study of beta chain features in type 1 diabetes. Looking at the study overall: The study found patients and healthy donors alike in age, gender and cell yields.

V was shortened by 0 bases and J by 10 bases, with 17 bases between the two germline ends. CDR1 is SGHRS, CDR2 YFSETQ, per germline. The length of the CDR3 is 15 residues. Comment on this clone: Its target is not known.

Expressed TCRB transcripts were sequenced after all isolated RNA was converted to cDNA. Sequencing used immunoSEQ multiplex PCR; TCRdb keeps in-frame clones, though not all of them. The table shows 250,000 to 300,000 clones, with approximately 14% occurring only once. General study results and limits: Whether TCRB rearrangement is influenced by HLA type was left unresolved in this analysis. Amplification by PCR could prefer shorter templates, with the same effect in patients and controls. In every one of the four CD4+ subsets, TCRB CDR3s were moderately but significantly shorter in Type 1 diabetes patients. Highly expressing activated T cells could be over-counted with a cDNA template.

Sequenced sample: naive CD4+ T cells from blood. The clonotype comes from a man aged 25-40 years with type 1 diabetes. The chain is built from TRBV5-1 and TRBJ2-1; the D gene is possibly TRBD1 (6 bases). The CDR3 loop is CASSLEDYRVGEQFF. CDR3 coding DNA: TGCGCCAGCAGCTTGGAAGATTACAGGGTTGGAGAGCAGTTCTTC. Looking up the rest from reference TRBV5-1 and TRBJ2-1 gives the full variable domain: KAGVTQTPRYLIKTRGQQVTLSCSPISGHRSVSWYQQTPGQGLQFLFEYFSETQRNKGNFPGRFSGRQFSNSRSEMNVSTLELGDSALYLCASSLEDYRVGEQFFGPGTRLTVL.